These T cell receptor beta chains were read from a single sample in a study of cytomegalovirus exposure and HLA in healthy donors. Clones were read by immunoSEQ multiplex PCR, and TCRdb kept only the in-frame ones, dropping some. The table has 95,000 to 120,000 clones, approximately 95% seen once; the top ten hold roughly 0.7%. The source material was PBMCs. The source of these receptors is a woman aged 18-29 years in good health and CMV-seronegative. Each CDR3 is given with its conserved first and last residue. D genes are given only for firm matches. A clone size is listed for some rows: how often the clone was seen (once, few, many), or a class if it is expanded.

d_gene: -
v_gene: TRBV6-5
j_gene: TRBJ1-1
abundance: -
CDR3nt: TGTGCCACCGGCGTACTCGTGGAGGGAGCTGAAGCTTTCTTT
CDR3aa: CATGVLVEGAEAFF

d_gene: -
v_gene: TRBV11-2
j_gene: TRBJ1-1
abundance: -
CDR3nt: TGTGCCAGCAGCTTAGATTGGAGGGTAGGGATGAACACTGAAGCTTTCTTT
CDR3aa: CASSLDWRVGMNTEAFF

d_gene: -
v_gene: TRBV5-1
j_gene: TRBJ1-1
abundance: few
CDR3nt: TGCGCCAGCAGCCTCCCCCCGGGTCGAGACACTGAAGCTTTCTTT
CDR3aa: CASSLPPGRDTEAFF

d_gene: -
v_gene: TRBV7-6
j_gene: TRBJ1-5
abundance: -
CDR3nt: TGTGCCAGCAGCCGCGGGGGGAATCAGCCCCAGCATTTT
CDR3aa: CASSRGGNQPQHF

d_gene: -
v_gene: TRBV5-1
j_gene: TRBJ2-4
abundance: once
CDR3nt: TGCGCCAGCACCCCCTTGGCAGGGGGAGGCAAAAACATTCAGTACTTC
CDR3aa: CASTPLAGGGKNIQYF

d_gene: -
v_gene: TRBV7-9
j_gene: TRBJ2-7
abundance: -
CDR3nt: TGTGCCAGCAGCTCCCCCCTGACAGAATCCTACGAGCAGTACTTC
CDR3aa: CASSSPLTESYEQYF

d_gene: TRBD1
v_gene: TRBV5-1
j_gene: TRBJ2-1
abundance: -
CDR3nt: TGCGCCAGCAGCTTGGGGGACAGGGGTACCTACAATGAGCAGTTCTTC
CDR3aa: CASSLGDRGTYNEQFF

d_gene: -
v_gene: TRBV7-8
j_gene: TRBJ1-1
abundance: -
CDR3nt: TGTGCCAGCAGCTTAATCCAGAACACTGAAGCTTTCTTT
CDR3aa: CASSLIQNTEAFF

d_gene: TRBD2
v_gene: TRBV7-2
j_gene: TRBJ2-5
abundance: -
CDR3nt: TGTGCCAGCAGCTTAGGGGGGGGGCAAGAGACCCAGTACTTC
CDR3aa: CASSLGGGQETQYF

d_gene: -
v_gene: TRBV7-9
j_gene: TRBJ1-2
abundance: once
CDR3nt: TGTGCCAGCAGCCCCCCGGAGGGGAACTATGGCTACACCTTC
CDR3aa: CASSPPEGNYGYTF

d_gene: -
v_gene: TRBV5-4
j_gene: TRBJ1-2
abundance: -
CDR3nt: TGTGCCAGCAGCTTGGAGTCGAGTGGCTACACCTTC
CDR3aa: CASSLESSGYTF

d_gene: -
v_gene: TRBV27
j_gene: TRBJ1-2
abundance: once
CDR3nt: TGTGCCAGCAGTTTATGGGCACACCCAGCTAACTATGGCTACACCTTC
CDR3aa: CASSLWAHPANYGYTF

d_gene: -
v_gene: TRBV5-1
j_gene: TRBJ2-1
abundance: -
CDR3nt: TGCGCCAGCAGCTTGGCTGCAGACTCCTACAATGAGCAGTTCTTC
CDR3aa: CASSLAADSYNEQFF

d_gene: -
v_gene: TRBV2
j_gene: TRBJ2-7
abundance: -
CDR3nt: TGTGCCAGGGGGGGGGCATACGAGCAGTACTTC
CDR3aa: CARGGAYEQYF

d_gene: TRBD1
v_gene: TRBV7-9
j_gene: TRBJ1-4
abundance: -
CDR3nt: TGTGCCAGCAGCTTAGCCCGGAGGACAGGGGGAAATGAAAAACTGTTTTTT
CDR3aa: CASSLARRTGGNEKLFF

d_gene: -
v_gene: TRBV5-8
j_gene: TRBJ1-6
abundance: -
CDR3nt: TGTGCCAGCAGCGGGAGGGACCGGAGCTCCTATAATTCACCCCTCCACTTT
CDR3aa: CASSGRDRSSYNSPLHF

d_gene: -
v_gene: TRBV14
j_gene: TRBJ2-1
abundance: -
CDR3nt: TGTGCCAGCAGCCAAGATCGGGTAGTAGCTTTCAATGAGCAGTTCTTC
CDR3aa: CASSQDRVVAFNEQFF

d_gene: -
v_gene: TRBV7-2
j_gene: TRBJ2-5
abundance: once
CDR3nt: TGTGCCAGCAGCTTGAACCCTCGGGAGGAGACCCAGTACTTC
CDR3aa: CASSLNPREETQYF

d_gene: -
v_gene: TRBV10-1
j_gene: TRBJ2-7
abundance: -
CDR3nt: TGCGCCAGCAGTGTTGAGGGTTGCGAGCAGTACTTC
CDR3aa: CASSVEGCEQYF

d_gene: TRBD1
v_gene: TRBV18
j_gene: TRBJ2-5
abundance: -
CDR3nt: TGTGCCAGCTCACGAGGACAGGGACCTCAAGAGACCCAGTACTTC
CDR3aa: CASSRGQGPQETQYF

d_gene: -
v_gene: TRBV2
j_gene: TRBJ1-1
abundance: -
CDR3nt: TGTGCCAGCACCCTGGAAACAGAGAACACTGAAGCTTTCTTT
CDR3aa: CASTLETENTEAFF

d_gene: TRBD1
v_gene: TRBV7-9
j_gene: TRBJ1-1
abundance: -
CDR3nt: TGTGCCAGCAGCCGACGCCCGACAGGGCCTGTATACACTGAAGCTTTCTTT
CDR3aa: CASSRRPTGPVYTEAFF

d_gene: TRBD1
v_gene: TRBV13
j_gene: TRBJ2-1
abundance: -
CDR3nt: TGTGCCAGCAGCTCCCGGGACAGGGATCCAACCAATGAGCAGTTCTTC
CDR3aa: CASSSRDRDPTNEQFF

d_gene: -
v_gene: TRBV7-3
j_gene: TRBJ2-1
abundance: -
CDR3nt: TGTGCCAGCAGCTTAGGTCGCAGGGATTACAATGAGCAGTTCTTC
CDR3aa: CASSLGRRDYNEQFF

d_gene: TRBD1
v_gene: TRBV25-1
j_gene: TRBJ2-7
abundance: -
CDR3nt: TGTGCCAGCGGGGGGACAGGGACTTACGAGCAGTACTTC
CDR3aa: CASGGTGTYEQYF

d_gene: -
v_gene: TRBV28
j_gene: TRBJ1-5
abundance: -
CDR3nt: TGTGCCAGCAGTTTAATTAATAACAATCAGCCCCAGCATTTT
CDR3aa: CASSLINNNQPQHF

d_gene: TRBD1
v_gene: TRBV29-1
j_gene: TRBJ1-1
abundance: -
CDR3nt: TGCAGCTATACGACAGGGATTGACGGTGAAGCTTTCTTT
CDR3aa: CSYTTGIDGEAFF

d_gene: -
v_gene: TRBV10-3
j_gene: TRBJ1-5
abundance: -
CDR3nt: TGTGCCATCAGTGAGCAGGGAGGAGCCAACCAGCCCCAGCATTTT
CDR3aa: CAISEQGGANQPQHF

d_gene: -
v_gene: TRBV5-1
j_gene: TRBJ2-7
abundance: -
CDR3nt: TGCGCCAGCAGCTTGTTACAGACCCCCTACGAGCAGTACTTC
CDR3aa: CASSLLQTPYEQYF

d_gene: TRBD1
v_gene: TRBV10-3
j_gene: TRBJ1-6
abundance: -
CDR3nt: TGTGCCATCAGTGGACAGGGTGTAGATAATTCACCCCTCCACTTT
CDR3aa: CAISGQGVDNSPLHF

d_gene: -
v_gene: TRBV30
j_gene: TRBJ2-3
abundance: -
CDR3nt: TGTGCCTGGAGTGGTGGTTCGGGAATCGCAGATACGCAGTATTTT
CDR3aa: CAWSGGSGIADTQYF

d_gene: TRBD1
v_gene: TRBV9
j_gene: TRBJ2-3
abundance: once
CDR3nt: TGTGCCAGCAGCCCGGACAGGCAAGCCCTCACAGATACGCAGTATTTT
CDR3aa: CASSPDRQALTDTQYF

d_gene: TRBD2
v_gene: TRBV5-6
j_gene: TRBJ2-2
abundance: -
CDR3nt: TGTGCCAGCAGCTTGAACCGGGGGGCGAACACCGGGGAGCTGTTTTTT
CDR3aa: CASSLNRGANTGELFF

d_gene: -
v_gene: TRBV21-1
j_gene: TRBJ2-3
abundance: -
CDR3nt: TGTGCCAGCAAAACTCACCATAAAACCTACACAGATACGCAGTATTTT
CDR3aa: CASKTHHKTYTDTQYF

d_gene: -
v_gene: TRBV18
j_gene: TRBJ1-6
abundance: -
CDR3nt: TGTGCCAGCTCACCGGGGAGCTCCTATAATTCACCCCTCCACTTT
CDR3aa: CASSPGSSYNSPLHF

d_gene: -
v_gene: TRBV28
j_gene: TRBJ1-1
abundance: once
CDR3nt: TGTGCCAGCAGTAGGCAGGACACTGAAGCTTTCTTT
CDR3aa: CASSRQDTEAFF

d_gene: -
v_gene: TRBV30
j_gene: TRBJ1-2
abundance: once
CDR3nt: TGTGCCTGGATGTGGGCCAACTATGGCTACACCTTC
CDR3aa: CAWMWANYGYTF

d_gene: -
v_gene: TRBV5-4
j_gene: TRBJ2-1
abundance: few
CDR3nt: TGTGCCAGCAGCTCTAGATCCGTATACAATGAGCAGTTCTTC
CDR3aa: CASSSRSVYNEQFF

d_gene: -
v_gene: TRBV4-3
j_gene: TRBJ2-2
abundance: -
CDR3nt: TGCGCCAGCAGCCAAGATTCGGTCCGGGAGCTGTTTTTT
CDR3aa: CASSQDSVRELFF

d_gene: -
v_gene: TRBV4-1
j_gene: TRBJ1-2
abundance: -
CDR3nt: TGCGCCAGCAGCCAAGAGGACCCCAGGGGTCCCCTTAACTATGGCTACACCTTC
CDR3aa: CASSQEDPRGPLNYGYTF

d_gene: TRBD2
v_gene: TRBV6-6
j_gene: TRBJ2-3
abundance: -
CDR3nt: TGTGCCAGCAGTGGCGGGGGGGCTTCGGGGCAGTATTTT
CDR3aa: CASSGGGASGQYF

d_gene: TRBD1
v_gene: TRBV5-1
j_gene: TRBJ1-3
abundance: -
CDR3nt: TGCGCCAGCAGCTTAACAGGGGTCCCCTCTGGAAACACCATATATTTT
CDR3aa: CASSLTGVPSGNTIYF

d_gene: TRBD2
v_gene: TRBV7-8
j_gene: TRBJ2-6
abundance: -
CDR3nt: TGTGCCAGCAGCCTGGGGCGGGGGTACTCTGGGGCCAACGTCCTGACTTTC
CDR3aa: CASSLGRGYSGANVLTF

d_gene: -
v_gene: TRBV7-8
j_gene: TRBJ2-3
abundance: -
CDR3nt: TGTGCCAGCAGCCACCACAGGACCCTAAGCACAGATACGCAGTATTTT
CDR3aa: CASSHHRTLSTDTQYF

d_gene: -
v_gene: TRBV5-5
j_gene: TRBJ1-3
abundance: -
CDR3nt: TGTGCCAGCAGCTTGTTACCCCCGGTCCAGGGCTCTGGAAACACCATATATTTT
CDR3aa: CASSLLPPVQGSGNTIYF

d_gene: -
v_gene: TRBV27
j_gene: TRBJ2-7
abundance: -
CDR3nt: TGTGCCAGCAGCCAGGGACTCCTCCGGGGCGAGCAGTACTTC
CDR3aa: CASSQGLLRGEQYF

d_gene: -
v_gene: TRBV27
j_gene: TRBJ1-5
abundance: -
CDR3nt: TGTGCCAGCAGTTTACGCGGTCTGTCCAATCAGCCCCAGCATTTT
CDR3aa: CASSLRGLSNQPQHF

d_gene: -
v_gene: TRBV19
j_gene: TRBJ2-7
abundance: -
CDR3nt: TGTGCCAGTAGCAGGGGACGGGACTACGAGCAGTACTTC
CDR3aa: CASSRGRDYEQYF

d_gene: -
v_gene: TRBV15
j_gene: TRBJ1-5
abundance: -
CDR3nt: TGTGCCACCAGCAGAGCGGTGGATCAGCCCCAGCATTTT
CDR3aa: CATSRAVDQPQHF

d_gene: -
v_gene: TRBV25-1
j_gene: TRBJ1-2
abundance: -
CDR3nt: TGTGCCAGCAGCAAAACCGGCATCGGGATCTATGGCTACACCTTC
CDR3aa: CASSKTGIGIYGYTF

d_gene: TRBD1
v_gene: TRBV9
j_gene: TRBJ1-2
abundance: -
CDR3nt: TGTGCCAGCAGCAAGAACCGACAGGGGAATGGCTACACCTTC
CDR3aa: CASSKNRQGNGYTF

d_gene: TRBD1
v_gene: TRBV7-9
j_gene: TRBJ2-7
abundance: -
CDR3nt: TGTGCCAGCAGCGGGGACAGGGACTACGAGCAGTACTTC
CDR3aa: CASSGDRDYEQYF

d_gene: -
v_gene: TRBV6-5
j_gene: TRBJ2-5
abundance: -
CDR3nt: TGTGCCAGCAGTTCGTGGGCTTTGGGGACCCAGTACTTC
CDR3aa: CASSSWALGTQYF

d_gene: TRBD1
v_gene: TRBV5-6
j_gene: TRBJ1-1
abundance: -
CDR3nt: TGTGCCAGCAGCTTGGGGGCGGCAGGGGGCACTGAAGCTTTCTTT
CDR3aa: CASSLGAAGGTEAFF

d_gene: TRBD2
v_gene: TRBV18
j_gene: TRBJ2-7
abundance: -
CDR3nt: TGTGCCAGCTCACCTCCCTGGGGAGGGTTGGACGAGCAGTACTTC
CDR3aa: CASSPPWGGLDEQYF

d_gene: TRBD2
v_gene: TRBV6-5
j_gene: TRBJ2-6
abundance: -
CDR3nt: TGTGCCAGCAAGCCAGGGAGGGAACGGGCCAACGTCCTGACTTTC
CDR3aa: CASKPGRERANVLTF

d_gene: -
v_gene: TRBV7-3
j_gene: TRBJ2-7
abundance: -
CDR3nt: TGTGCCAGCAGCTTATTACGGGTTCCTTCGGCCTACGAGCAGTACTTC
CDR3aa: CASSLLRVPSAYEQYF

d_gene: -
v_gene: TRBV19
j_gene: TRBJ1-1
abundance: -
CDR3nt: TGTGCCAGTAGTATAGGGGGCAGGGTGAACACTGAAGCTTTCTTT
CDR3aa: CASSIGGRVNTEAFF

d_gene: -
v_gene: TRBV4-3
j_gene: TRBJ1-4
abundance: -
CDR3nt: TGCGCCAGCAGCCCAGTCCGGGACTCAACTAATGAAAAACTGTTTTTT
CDR3aa: CASSPVRDSTNEKLFF